The T cell receptor (beta chain) described here comes from a study of radiotherapy plus CTLA-4 blockade in lung cancer. Notes on the study in general: Best predicting response, reportedly, were early blood T cell clone dynamics, with interferon-beta. Radiotherapy plus ipilimumab was followed by expansion in blood of tumor-derived TCR clones.

Comment on this clone: Its target is not known.

Germline V CDR1 and CDR2: SGHKS, YYEKEE (reference sequence). The CDR3 runs to 16 residues. The V segment lost 1 base and the J segment 2 bases; nucleotides outside the gene matches: 5. Assay used: immunoSEQ multiplex PCR; TCRdb lists only in-frame clones, some missing. Altogether 30,000 to 45,000 clones are present, roughly 72% being singletons, with the ten largest covering about a tenth. The specimen comprised peripheral blood, sampled from a patient treated with radiotherapy plus ipilimumab. This TCR was sampled from a human donor with non-small cell lung cancer who had stable disease on radiotherapy plus ipilimumab. The V and J genes are TRBV5-5 and TRBJ2-3; 9 nucleotides line up with TRBD2. This CDR3 is CASSLSPSGVTDTQYF. The CDR3 DNA follows: TGTGCCAGCAGCTTGTCTCCTAGCGGGGTCACAGATACGCAGTATTTT.